This T cell receptor (beta chain) was sequenced during a study of blood T cell repertoires in COVID-19. Study summary: COVID-19 samples from acute and convalescent phases originated in the United States, Italy and Spain. PBMCs, B-cell-depleted T cells, or T cells provided the cDNA or gDNA that made up the material.

Original methodology: Estimation of nucleated cell counts was performed using reference gene primer amplification. Some clones are missing from TCRdb's copy, which holds only in-frame ones; the method was immunoSEQ multiplex PCR. The DNA was the basis for D and trimming; V, J and clone size are from that table. The data show 250,000 to 300,000 clones, with approximately 78% seen just once and about 5% held by the top ten. The CDR3 consists of 15 residues. The germline V gene has CDR1 SGHTA and CDR2 FQGTGA. The V gene lost 1 base and the J gene lost 4 bases, with 13 bases spanning the gap. This clonotype originated in a man between 35 and 55 years old who had been exposed to COVID-19. The rearrangement joins TRBV7-3 to TRBJ2-5; possibly TRBD1 for D (6 bases). The specimen was PBMCs or T cells enriched from blood (not recorded which). The CDR3 loop reads CASSLNGGWAETQYF. CDR3 sequence (DNA): TGTGCCAGCAGCTTAAATGGGGGCTGGGCAGAGACCCAGTACTTC. The full variable domain, in which reference TRBV7-3 and TRBJ2-5 provide the parts outside the CDR3, is GAGVSQTPSNKVTEKGKYVELRCDPISGHTALYWYRQSLGQGPEFLIYFQGTGAADDSGLPNDRFFAVRPEGSVSTLKIQRTERGDSAVYLCASSLNGGWAETQYFGPGTRLLVL.